Ten or more counts support the clone carrying this T cell receptor beta chain. What it binds is not known. One entry per CDR3 protein, called by TCRdb with MiXCR from the reads. The sample lists fewer than 200,000 distinct CDR3 sequences; around an eighth were seen once. The sample originates from a study of T cell repertoires in cytomegalovirus infection. Study-wide context: It was the public TCR beta signatures that indicated both CMV infection and matching HLA type.

CDR1 is MDHEN and CDR2 is SYDVKM in the germline V gene. Trimming pared 4 bases from V and 8 bases from J, leaving 22 bases between. CDR3 length: 16 amino acids. Findings and limits, study-wide: HLA-C-restricted TCR beta clonotypes specific for CMV led the ex vivo response. Of the TCR beta families, the public ones yielded a cumulative frequency that identified carriers of CMV plus the relevant HLA.

The sample comprised PBMCs. The sequence derives from a human donor in good health (CMV status not recorded). Some clones in this sample may be carry-over from other donors' samples. The V call is TRBV28, the J call TRBJ2-3; D tentatively reads TRBD1 or TRBD2 (5 bases each). The CDR3 loop reads CASSSPTGRLRGTQYF. The CDR3 DNA reads as TGTGCCAGCAGTTCCCCCACGGGACGGTTGAGAGGTACGCAGTATTTT.